This is a list of T cell receptor beta chains from one sample in a study of Graves' ophthalmopathy and Graves' hyperthyroidism. TCRdb processed the multiplex PCR reads anew with MiXCR; each CDR3 protein has one entry. Here the sample spans roughly 500,000 distinct CDR3 sequences, 14% being singletons. Sequencing was done on a sample of blood. These receptors were taken from a woman under 40 with Graves' ophthalmopathy. The CDR3 runs from the conserved cysteine through the conserved F or W. Each record gives: clone size, J gene, V gene, D gene, CDR3 DNA, CDR3 protein. D genes are given only for firm matches. Rows may omit the clone size; those that give it use once, few, many or a size class.

size: many
J: TRBJ2-5
V: TRBV5-6
D: TRBD1
DNA: TGTGCCAGCAGCTTTTCGGGACAGGGGGCAGAGACCCAGTACTTC
CDR3: CASSFSGQGAETQYF

size: many
J: TRBJ2-5
V: TRBV11-2
D: .
DNA: TGTGCCAGCAGCTTAGCCCGGGTATTGGAGACCCAGTACTTC
CDR3: CASSLARVLETQYF

size: many
J: TRBJ1-3
V: TRBV6-5
D: .
DNA: TGTGCCAGCAGTCCCTTACAGGGTTCTGGAAACACCATATATTTT
CDR3: CASSPLQGSGNTIYF

size: many
J: TRBJ1-1
V: TRBV6-5
D: TRBD1
DNA: TGTGCCAGCAGTTACTCGAACGCAGGGGGCGCTTGGACTGAAGCTTTCTTT
CDR3: CASSYSNAGGAWTEAFF

size: many
J: TRBJ1-2
V: TRBV18
D: .
DNA: TGTGCCAGCTCACCACTTATGGATGACTATGGCTACACCTTC
CDR3: CASSPLMDDYGYTF

size: many
J: TRBJ2-7
V: TRBV28
D: TRBD2
DNA: TGTGCCAGCAAGGAGGCACTAGCGGGATCCCTCGAGCAGTACTTC
CDR3: CASKEALAGSLEQYF

size: many
J: TRBJ1-1
V: TRBV7-2
D: .
DNA: TGTGCCAGCAGCTTAGGAAGGGAAAACACTGAAGCTTTCTTT
CDR3: CASSLGRENTEAFF

size: many
J: TRBJ2-2
V: TRBV24-1
D: .
DNA: TGTGCCACCAGTGATTATGGGATGGCAGGGAACACCGGGGAGCTGTTTTTT
CDR3: CATSDYGMAGNTGELFF

size: many
J: TRBJ2-5
V: TRBV2
D: TRBD2
DNA: TGTGCCAGCAGTGACTCGGGACTAGCGGGCGGGGGGCTTCTGGGGGAGACCCAGTACTTC
CDR3: CASSDSGLAGGGLLGETQYF

size: many
J: TRBJ1-5
V: TRBV12-3/TRBV12-4
D: TRBD1
DNA: TGTGCCAGCAGTTTTAGCGACAGGGTCGATCAGCCCCAGCATTTT
CDR3: CASSFSDRVDQPQHF

size: many
J: TRBJ2-7
V: TRBV4-1
D: TRBD1
DNA: TGCGCCAGCAGCCAAGATCTAGGGACAGGGTCCTCCGAGCAGTACTTC
CDR3: CASSQDLGTGSSEQYF

size: many
J: TRBJ2-7
V: TRBV29-1
D: .
DNA: TGCAGCGTTCAGGACAGTTTCTCCTACGAGCAGTACTTC
CDR3: CSVQDSFSYEQYF

size: .
J: TRBJ2-7
V: TRBV30
D: .
DNA: TGTGCCGGAACGGACAGCTACGAGCAGTACTTC
CDR3: CAGTDSYEQYF

size: .
J: TRBJ2-7
V: TRBV5-1
D: TRBD2
DNA: TGCGCCAGCAGCTGGGGGGGTTCGAGCTCCTACGAGCAGTACTTC
CDR3: CASSWGGSSSYEQYF

size: .
J: TRBJ1-2
V: TRBV15
D: TRBD1
DNA: TGTGCCACCAGCTTTTCCACAGGGGCCTGGGGCTACACCTTC
CDR3: CATSFSTGAWGYTF

size: .
J: TRBJ2-7
V: TRBV5-1
D: .
DNA: TGCGCCAGCAGCTTGAAGAACAGCCACGAGCAGTACTTC
CDR3: CASSLKNSHEQYF

size: many
J: TRBJ2-5
V: TRBV12-3/TRBV12-4
D: TRBD2
DNA: TGTGCCAGCGCCCGGATAGCGGGAGCCGCTCAAGAGACCCAGTACTTC
CDR3: CASARIAGAAQETQYF

size: many
J: TRBJ1-5
V: TRBV20-1
D: .
DNA: TGCAGTGCTAGAAATAGACTAAGGGAATCGGGCAATCAGCCCCAGCATTTT
CDR3: CSARNRLRESGNQPQHF

size: many
J: TRBJ2-7
V: TRBV6-5
D: TRBD2
DNA: TGTGCCAGCAGTTACTCCAGGACTAGCGGGACCTCCGAGCAGTACTTC
CDR3: CASSYSRTSGTSEQYF

size: many
J: TRBJ2-5
V: TRBV9
D: .
DNA: TGTGCCAGCAGCGTAGGGGGAGGCCGGGAGACCCAGTACTTC
CDR3: CASSVGGGRETQYF

size: many
J: TRBJ1-5
V: TRBV28
D: .
DNA: TGTGCCAGCAGTTTATCTTCGGAATTGAGTCAGCCCCAGCATTTT
CDR3: CASSLSSELSQPQHF

size: many
J: TRBJ2-5
V: TRBV20-1
D: TRBD2
DNA: TGCAGTGCTCCCCGGACTAGAATGCAAGAGACCCAGTACTTC
CDR3: CSAPRTRMQETQYF

size: many
J: TRBJ2-3
V: TRBV6-6
D: TRBD2
DNA: TGTGCCAGCAGTCACCTAGCGGGAGGACCAGATACGCAGTATTTT
CDR3: CASSHLAGGPDTQYF

size: few
J: TRBJ2-7
V: TRBV15
D: .
DNA: TGTGCCACCAGCTCTGAGTTGGGGTTTTACGAGCAGTACTTC
CDR3: CATSSELGFYEQYF

size: many
J: TRBJ1-5
V: TRBV6-1
D: TRBD1
DNA: TGTGCCAGCAGTATCCAGGGGGATCAGCCCCAGCATTTT
CDR3: CASSIQGDQPQHF

size: many
J: TRBJ2-7
V: TRBV9
D: TRBD1
DNA: TGTGCCAGCAGCGTAATGAGTGGACAGGGGTTAAGCGAGCAGTACTTC
CDR3: CASSVMSGQGLSEQYF

size: many
J: TRBJ1-4
V: TRBV10-1
D: TRBD1
DNA: TGCGCCAGCAGTGCAAGAGTAGGACAGGGCGATGAAAAACTGTTTTTT
CDR3: CASSARVGQGDEKLFF

size: many
J: TRBJ2-5
V: TRBV24-1
D: .
DNA: TGTGCCACCAGTGACCCTAAACAGGGACTCTACCAAGAGACCCAGTACTTC
CDR3: CATSDPKQGLYQETQYF

size: many
J: TRBJ1-1
V: TRBV18
D: .
DNA: TGTGCCAGCTCACCCCCGGTAGAGACCGCTTTCTTT
CDR3: CASSPPVETAFF

size: many
J: TRBJ2-2
V: TRBV5-1
D: .
DNA: TGCGCCAGCAGCTCTGACACGCTGTACACCGGGGAGCTGTTTTTT
CDR3: CASSSDTLYTGELFF

size: many
J: TRBJ2-5
V: TRBV28
D: .
DNA: TGTGCCAGCAGTTTCCCCCAAATGGTAGAGACCCAGTACTTC
CDR3: CASSFPQMVETQYF

size: .
J: TRBJ2-5
V: TRBV12-3/TRBV12-4
D: TRBD2
DNA: TGTGCCAGCAGTTTAGCGTTCGCGGGGGGCAGGGAGACCCAGTACTTC
CDR3: CASSLAFAGGRETQYF

size: many
J: TRBJ2-7
V: TRBV6-1
D: TRBD1
DNA: TGTGCCAGCAGTGCCGGACAGGAGCCCTACGAGCAGTACTTC
CDR3: CASSAGQEPYEQYF

size: many
J: TRBJ1-1
V: TRBV19
D: .
DNA: TGTGCCAGTAGACCTGGGGGAGCTGAAGCTTTCTTT
CDR3: CASRPGGAEAFF

size: many
J: TRBJ1-2
V: TRBV7-2
D: .
DNA: TGTGCCAGCAGCTCCTATATAGGGCTTGGTGGCTACACCTTC
CDR3: CASSSYIGLGGYTF

size: .
J: TRBJ2-7
V: TRBV27
D: TRBD1
DNA: TGTGCCAGCAGTTCCGATAGAGGGACAGCGTTCTCCTACGAGCAGTACTTC
CDR3: CASSSDRGTAFSYEQYF

size: many
J: TRBJ2-7
V: TRBV28
D: TRBD1
DNA: TGTGCCAGCAGTTTGACAGGGACAGGGTCCTACGAGCAGTACTTC
CDR3: CASSLTGTGSYEQYF

size: many
J: TRBJ1-3
V: TRBV6-5
D: .
DNA: TGTGCCAGCAGTTACGGGGAGACTGGAAACACCATATATTTT
CDR3: CASSYGETGNTIYF

size: few
J: TRBJ2-6
V: TRBV12-3/TRBV12-4
D: .
DNA: TGTGCCAGCAGTTTGGGGCACGGGGCCAACGTCCTGACTTTC
CDR3: CASSLGHGANVLTF

size: many
J: TRBJ2-5
V: TRBV3-1
D: .
DNA: TGTGCCAGCAGCCAAGAAGAACTAGTGAGAGAGACCCAGTACTTC
CDR3: CASSQEELVRETQYF

size: many
J: TRBJ1-5
V: TRBV11-2
D: TRBD1
DNA: TGTGCCAGCAGCTTAGTCCTCGGGACAGTGATGGGGAGCAATCAGCCCCAGCATTTT
CDR3: CASSLVLGTVMGSNQPQHF

size: many
J: TRBJ1-2
V: TRBV20-1
D: .
DNA: TGCAGTGCCGTCCTGGAGGAGTCTAACTATGGCTACACCTTC
CDR3: CSAVLEESNYGYTF

size: many
J: TRBJ2-5
V: TRBV6-5
D: .
DNA: TGTGCCAGCAGGGCCCTTGGGGGGGAGACCCAGTACTTC
CDR3: CASRALGGETQYF

size: many
J: TRBJ2-7
V: TRBV12-3/TRBV12-4
D: TRBD1
DNA: TGTGCCAGCAGTTTAGGGGGACAGTCCTACGAGCAGTACTTC
CDR3: CASSLGGQSYEQYF

size: many
J: TRBJ2-7
V: TRBV27
D: .
DNA: TGTGCCAGCAGTACCTTCCGTGGGGGCGCTCAGCAGTACTTC
CDR3: CASSTFRGGAQQYF

size: many
J: TRBJ1-5
V: TRBV15
D: .
DNA: TGTGCCACCAGCAGGGACGGACGGGGGAATCAGCCCCAGCATTTT
CDR3: CATSRDGRGNQPQHF

size: many
J: TRBJ2-7
V: TRBV5-1
D: .
DNA: TGCGCCAGCAGCGTATACGGACTAAACTACGAGCAGTACTTC
CDR3: CASSVYGLNYEQYF

size: many
J: TRBJ1-2
V: TRBV10-2
D: .
DNA: TGCGCCAGCAGTGGAGGAGACGGCTACACCTTC
CDR3: CASSGGDGYTF

size: .
J: TRBJ2-2
V: TRBV29-1
D: .
DNA: TGCAGCGTTGAAGTAATCGGGGAGCTGTTTTTT
CDR3: CSVEVIGELFF

size: many
J: TRBJ1-1
V: TRBV6-5
D: .
DNA: TGTGCCAGCAGTTACTCGGCAGGGAATGAAGCTTTCTTT
CDR3: CASSYSAGNEAFF

size: many
J: TRBJ2-7
V: TRBV25-1
D: .
DNA: TGTGCCAGCAGTGAACTCGGGACTGACTACGAGCAGTACTTC
CDR3: CASSELGTDYEQYF

size: many
J: TRBJ2-2
V: TRBV5-1
D: .
DNA: TGCGCCAGCAGATACAGGATGAACACCGGGGAGCTGTTTTTT
CDR3: CASRYRMNTGELFF

size: few
J: TRBJ1-5
V: TRBV2
D: .
DNA: TGTGCCAGCAGGGTCGGGGGGAGCGGTGAACAGCCCCAGCATTTT
CDR3: CASRVGGSGEQPQHF

size: many
J: TRBJ2-5
V: TRBV6-5
D: .
DNA: TGTGCCAGCAGTTACCTCTACCCCGCCTACCAAGAGACCCAGTACTTC
CDR3: CASSYLYPAYQETQYF

size: many
J: TRBJ2-5
V: TRBV7-2
D: .
DNA: TGTGCCAGCAGCCTTACTCGGGACTCTGTAAAGACCCAGTACTTC
CDR3: CASSLTRDSVKTQYF

size: many
J: TRBJ2-4
V: TRBV10-3
D: TRBD1
DNA: TGTGCCATCAACCCGGGACAGGATAAAAACATTCAGTACTTC
CDR3: CAINPGQDKNIQYF

size: many
J: TRBJ1-1
V: TRBV28
D: .
DNA: TGTGCCAGCAAGGATCCGGGATTGAACACTGAAGCTTTCTTT
CDR3: CASKDPGLNTEAFF